These 30 T cell receptor beta chains share one sample of origin, sequenced in a study of T cell responses to AZD1222 COVID-19 vaccine. The data were produced by immunoSEQ multiplex PCR, yet TCRdb's version contains in-frame clones alone and is incomplete. Of roughly 100,000 clones in the sample, about four fifths were seen once. Sequenced material: peripheral blood, taken on day 0 of AZD1222 vaccination. The receptors come from an adult in good health.

A few counts support this clone. The V and J genes are TRBV5-1 and TRBJ2-1, with 11 bases identical to TRBD2. V shed 0 bases and J 2 bases; nucleotides not matched to a gene: 4. The CDR3 sequence is 17 residues long. Per the germline V gene, CDR1 is SGHRS and CDR2 is YFSETQ. CDR3 in DNA: TGCGCCAGCAGCTTGGGACTAGCGGGGAGCACCTACAATGAGCAGTTCTTC. The encoded protein is CASSLGLAGSTYNEQFF.

This clone occurred a few times. The CDR3 loop is CAITPAGSTEAFF. In nucleotides, the CDR3 is TGTGCCATCACCCCAGCGGGGAGCACTGAAGCTTTCTTT. V gene TRBV10-3 combines with J gene TRBJ1-1; D is undetermined. The CDR3 runs 13 residues. Trimming pared 7 bases from V and 4 bases from J, leaving 13 bases between. Germline CDR1 and CDR2: ENHRY and SYGVKD.

The V call is TRBV19, the J call TRBJ1-2; D not resolved. The germline gives CDR1 LNHDA, CDR2 SQIVND (reference sequence). The CDR3 extends over 11 amino acids. The ends were cut back, 10 bases at V and 7 bases at J, with 13 bases in the middle. CDR3: CATLEGSGYTF. Written as DNA, the CDR3 is TGTGCCACCCTGGAGGGCTCTGGCTACACCTTC. The variable domain in full, with the rest retrieved from reference TRBV19 and TRBJ1-2, is DGGITQSPKYLFRKEGQNVTLSCEQNLNHDAMYWYRQDPGQGLRLIYYSQIVNDFQKGDIAEGYSVSREKKESFPLTVTSAQKNPTAFYLCATLEGSGYTFGSGTRLTVV.

This chain connects TRBV2 to TRBJ2-1, with 11 bases fitting TRBD1. Germline values: CDR1 SNHLY, CDR2 FYNNEI. The CDR3 is made up of 14 amino acids. J gave up 7 bases and V 10 bases, and 9 bases lay outside the gene matches. In nucleotides, the CDR3 is TGTGCCATTACAAGGGACAGGGGGTGGAATGAGCAGTTCTTC. This sequence encodes CAITRDRGWNEQFF.

V gene TRBV4-1 combines with J gene TRBJ1-1, with 7 bases fitting TRBD1. CDR1 and CDR2 (germline): MGHRA, YSYEKL. This CDR3 spans 16 amino acids. Trimming cost V 1 base and J 0 bases; bases outside gene matches: 5. The CDR3 protein is CASSQAYRGMNTEAFF. The CDR3 DNA reads TGCGCCAGCAGCCAAGCCTACAGGGGAATGAACACTGAAGCTTTCTTT.

This clone was picked up many times. The CDR3 DNA is TGCGCCAGCAGCCAAGAAGGGACTTCCTACGAGCAGTACTTC. This encodes CASSQEGTSYEQYF. The rearrangement links TRBV4-1 to TRBJ2-7; perhaps TRBD2 as D (6 bases). This CDR3 has 14 amino acids. Germline V gene lookup returns CDR1 MGHRA and CDR2 YSYEKL. V was clipped by 0 bases and J by 1 base, with 7 bases between them.

The chain employs TRBV2 and TRBJ1-5; 7 bases agree with TRBD1. Germline V gene lookup returns CDR1 SNHLY and CDR2 FYNNEI. J was trimmed by 4 bases and V by 9 bases; bases with no gene match: 15. The CDR3 is made up of 16 amino acids. The DNA of the CDR3 is TGTGCCAGACCCCGTTCCGGCGACAGGGTAAATCAGCCCCAGCATTTT. As protein: CARPRSGDRVNQPQHF.

The chain is built from TRBV7-2 and TRBJ1-6; 7 bases are shared with TRBD1. V shed 5 bases, J shed 6 bases, and the junction held 7 bases outside the gene matches. The CDR3 sequence is 15 residues long. Germline V lookup: CDR1 SGHTA, CDR2 FQGNSA. CDR3 sequence (DNA): TGTGCCAGCAGCCCGAGGACAGGCAGTAATTCACCCCTCCACTTT. This encodes CASSPRTGSNSPLHF.

The V gene is TRBV3-1 (or the pseudogene TRBV3-2), the J gene TRBJ1-2; perhaps TRBD1 as D (6 bases). CDR3 length: 14 residues. V lost 2 bases and J 4 bases, leaving 11 bases between the germline ends. Germline V gives CDR1 LGHDT, CDR2 YNNKEL (reference sequence). CDR3: CASSQTGKGYGYTF. CDR3 bases: TGTGCCAGCAGCCAAACAGGGAAGGGCTATGGCTACACCTTC.

This chain connects TRBV12-3 or TRBV12-4 to TRBJ2-1, with D hard to call. V lost 1 base to trimming and J lost 7 bases, with 5 bases between them. The CDR3 has 12 residues. CDR3 coding DNA: TGTGCCAGCAGTTTAGATGGGAATGAGCAGTTCTTC. It yields the protein CASSLDGNEQFF.

This clone was counted only a few times. Additional DNA sequences in this sample encode the identical CDR3. The chain is built from TRBV6-2 or TRBV6-3 and TRBJ2-7; D could derive from TRBD1 or TRBD2 (6 bases each). The CDR3 sequence is 13 residues long. The germline V gene encodes CDR1 MNHEY and CDR2 SVGEGT. V dropped 4 bases and J dropped 7 bases, with 14 bases sitting between them. CDR3 bases: TGTGCCAGCAGTTTAGCCGGGGGCGGTGAGCAGTACTTC. This translates into CASSLAGGGEQYF.

The rearrangement joins TRBV29-1 to TRBJ2-3; D is undetermined. From germline, CDR1 is SQVTM and CDR2 ANQGSEA. V lost 5 bases and J 4 bases, leaving 10 bases between the germline ends. The CDR3 is 12 amino acids. CDR3 sequence: CSVRGNADTQYF. The CDR3 DNA is TGCAGCGTTCGCGGTAACGCAGATACGCAGTATTTT.

This clone was recorded only once. This chain uses TRBV20-1 with TRBJ1-2, with D maybe TRBD1 (6 bases). The CDR3 extends over 12 amino acids. The ends were cut back, 3 bases at V and 3 bases at J, with 8 bases in the middle. Per germline, CDR1 DFQATT and CDR2 SNEGSKA (reference sequence). CDR3 nucleotides: TGCAGTGCTAGTGGGACATACTATGGCTACACCTTC. This encodes CSASGTYYGYTF.

The chain couples TRBV12-5 to TRBJ2-4, with 7 positions matching TRBD1. CDR1 is LGHNT and CDR2 is FRNRAP in the germline V gene. The CDR3 covers 17 residues. Trimming removed 6 bases from V and 3 bases from J; junction bases left unmatched: 14. CDR3 region: CASGRFDRVFVKNIQYF. The CDR3 DNA reads as TGTGCTAGTGGCCGCTTTGACAGGGTGTTCGTCAAAAACATTCAGTACTTC. Together with reference TRBV12-5 and TRBJ2-4, the CDR3 gives the full variable domain: DARVTQTPRHKVTEMGQEVTMRCQPILGHNTVFWYRQTMMQGLELLAYFRNRAPLDDSGMPKDRFSAEMPDATLATLKIQPSEPRDSAVYFCASGRFDRVFVKNIQYFGAGTRLSVL.

The chain is built from TRBV6-4 and TRBJ2-3; no clear D gene. CDR3 length: 15 amino acids. Trimming pared 4 bases from V and 0 bases from J, leaving 11 bases between. The germline V gene has CDR1 MRHNA and CDR2 SNTAGT. The chain's CDR3 is CASSGLGHSTDTQYF. DNA of the CDR3: TGTGCCAGCAGTGGGCTCGGCCATAGCACAGATACGCAGTATTTT.

This sequence joins TRBV2 and TRBJ2-5, with 7 positions matching TRBD2. From germline, CDR1 is SNHLY and CDR2 FYNNEI. J gave up 5 bases and V 4 bases, and 7 bases lay outside the gene matches. The CDR3 length is 14 residues. The CDR3 coding sequence is TGTGCCAGCAGTGGTTCGCCAGCGGGGGAGACCCAGTACTTC. Translated, it gives CASSGSPAGETQYF.

The J gene is TRBJ1-3, the V gene TRBV5-1, with no clear D. CDR1 and CDR2 (germline): SGHRS, YFSETQ. The CDR3 has 16 residues. V lost 0 bases to trimming and J lost 1 base, with 11 bases between them. The DNA of the CDR3 is TGCGCCAGCAGCTTGGGAGGGTTCGGGTCTGGAAACACCATATATTTT. This gives the protein CASSLGGFGSGNTIYF.

The chain links TRBV27 to TRBJ1-1; D might be TRBD1 (5 bases). Between the trimmed V and J ends, which lost 2 bases and 5 bases, there was a span of 12 bases. Germline CDR1 MNHEY, CDR2 SMNVEV (reference sequence). This CDR3 has 14 residues. In nucleotides, the CDR3 is TGTGCCAGCAGTTTAGGAGGGGAGGGAACTGAAGCTTTCTTT. This translates into CASSLGGEGTEAFF.

The chain is built from TRBV11-3 and TRBJ1-6; no reliable D call. CDR1 is SGHNT and CDR2 is YENEEA in the germline V gene. This CDR3 comprises 14 residues. V was cut by 7 bases and J by 2 bases, with 9 bases left in between. CDR3 loop: CASTLIPYNSPLHF. In nucleotides, the CDR3 is TGTGCCAGCACACTTATCCCCTATAATTCACCCCTCCACTTT.

This rearrangement joins TRBV6-6 to TRBJ2-7, with 9 bases that match TRBD1. This CDR3 is 13 amino acids long. The germline V gene has CDR1 MNHNY and CDR2 SVGAGI (reference sequence). V was clipped by 8 bases and J by 2 bases; unmatched bases: 4. The CDR3 protein is CASVRDRAYEQYF. The CDR3 nucleotides are TGTGCCAGCGTCCGGGACAGGGCCTACGAGCAGTACTTC.

The chain links TRBV28 to TRBJ1-1, with 7 nucleotides matching TRBD1. The CDR3 length is 15 residues. Trimming at V came to 5 bases and at J to 2 bases, leaving 8 bases not matched to a gene. Germline values: CDR1 MDHEN, CDR2 SYDVKM. CDR3 DNA sequence: TGTGCCAGCAGTCCCTCCGGGACAGATAACACTGAAGCTTTCTTT. This codes for CASSPSGTDNTEAFF.

The V gene is TRBV5-1, the J gene TRBJ1-6; D gene unclear. Trimming removed 4 bases at V and 6 bases at J, with 11 bases between. This CDR3 region has 14 residues. Germline assignment: CDR1 SGHRS and CDR2 YFSETQ. CDR3 loop: CASSTRFGNSPLHF. The CDR3 region has the DNA TGCGCCAGCAGCACCAGATTCGGTAATTCACCCCTCCACTTT.

The chain has TRBV4-1 and TRBJ1-3; TRBD1 agrees at 7 bases. The trim removed 5 bases at V and 1 base at J, leaving 8 bases unmatched. CDR1 is MGHRA and CDR2 is YSYEKL in the germline V gene. The CDR3 runs 16 residues. The CDR3 DNA follows: TGCGCCAGCAGCTTTCAACAGGGGAGTTCTGGAAACACCATATATTTT. As protein: CASSFQQGSSGNTIYF.

The chain joins TRBV19 to TRBJ1-6; D is uncertain. The germline V and J ends were trimmed by 1 base and 6 bases, with 4 bases remaining between them. In germline, CDR1 is LNHDA, CDR2 SQIVND (reference sequence). This CDR3 has 13 amino acids. The CDR3 bases are TGTGCCAGTAGTATAGGGGGTAATTCACCCCTCCACTTT. As protein: CASSIGGNSPLHF.

This chain connects TRBV4-3 to TRBJ2-3, with D possibly TRBD2 on 5 matching bases. Trimming cost V 3 bases and J 1 base, with 14 bases left between them. The CDR3 length is 16 residues. Germline V gives CDR1 LGHNA, CDR2 YSLEER. The CDR3, as DNA: TGCGCCAGCAGCCACCCCACGGGGTGGGGCACAGATACGCAGTATTTT. Translated: CASSHPTGWGTDTQYF.

The CDR3 sequence: CASSLNYGYTF. CDR3 sequence (DNA): TGTGCCAGCAGCCTTAACTATGGCTACACCTTC. The chain uses TRBV9 and TRBJ1-2; D gene unclear. V lost 4 bases and J lost 1, with 2 bases in between. The germline V gene encodes CDR1 SGDLS and CDR2 YYNGEE. The CDR3 runs to 11 residues.

The chain couples TRBV3-1 (or the pseudogene TRBV3-2) to TRBJ1-2; possible D gene TRBD1, 5 bases. CDR1 and CDR2 (germline): LGHDT, YNNKEL (reference sequence). The germline V and J ends were trimmed by 4 bases and 7 bases, with 7 bases remaining between them. CDR3 length: 11 amino acids. The CDR3 loop reads CASSRDAGYTF. The DNA for the CDR3 is TGTGCCAGCAGCCGGGACGCTGGCTACACCTTC.

The chain is built from TRBV2 and TRBJ2-1; 10 nucleotides agree with TRBD2. Trimming took 4 bases from V and 2 from J; bases not matched to a gene: 2. This CDR3 comprises 15 residues. Germline CDR1 SNHLY, CDR2 FYNNEI. The CDR3 DNA is TGTGCCAGCAGTGGGAGCGGGGGGGCCTACAATGAGCAGTTCTTC. This codes for CASSGSGGAYNEQFF.

The genes are TRBV30 and TRBJ2-3; no clear D gene. Germline V gene data show CDR1 as GTSNPN and CDR2 as SVGIG (reference sequence). Trimming removed 5 bases at V and 6 bases at J, with 9 bases between. The CDR3 is 11 amino acids. CDR3 nucleotides: TGTGCCTGGGATAATGGGGATACGCAGTATTTT. Encoded protein: CAWDNGDTQYF.

The chain is built from TRBV6-2 or TRBV6-3 and TRBJ2-5; either TRBD1 or TRBD2 may supply D (5 bases each). Germline CDR1 MNHEY, CDR2 SVGEGT. The V gene lost 6 bases and the J gene lost 5 bases, with 10 bases spanning the gap. The length of the CDR3 is 12 residues. CDR3 in amino acids: CASSNWGETQYF. The CDR3 DNA is TGTGCCAGCAGCAACTGGGGGGAGACCCAGTACTTC.